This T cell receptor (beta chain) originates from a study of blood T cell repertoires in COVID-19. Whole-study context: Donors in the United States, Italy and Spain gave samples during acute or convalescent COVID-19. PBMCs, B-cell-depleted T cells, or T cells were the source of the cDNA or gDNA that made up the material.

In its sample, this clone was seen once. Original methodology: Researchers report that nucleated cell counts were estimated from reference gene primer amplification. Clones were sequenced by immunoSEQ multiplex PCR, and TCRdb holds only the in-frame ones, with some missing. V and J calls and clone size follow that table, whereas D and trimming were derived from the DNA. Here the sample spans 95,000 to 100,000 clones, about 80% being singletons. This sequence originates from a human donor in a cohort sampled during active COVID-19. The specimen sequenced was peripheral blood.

CDR3 region: CASSLGGPSSKLFF. The CDR3 bases are TGTGCCAGCAGCTTGGGGGGCCCCAGCTCAAAACTGTTTTTT. V and J are TRBV5-8 and TRBJ1-4, with D possibly TRBD1 on 5 matching bases. The length of the CDR3 is 14 residues. From germline, CDR1 is SGHTS and CDR2 YDEGEE. Trimming left V 0 bases short and J 10 bases short, with 13 bases between.